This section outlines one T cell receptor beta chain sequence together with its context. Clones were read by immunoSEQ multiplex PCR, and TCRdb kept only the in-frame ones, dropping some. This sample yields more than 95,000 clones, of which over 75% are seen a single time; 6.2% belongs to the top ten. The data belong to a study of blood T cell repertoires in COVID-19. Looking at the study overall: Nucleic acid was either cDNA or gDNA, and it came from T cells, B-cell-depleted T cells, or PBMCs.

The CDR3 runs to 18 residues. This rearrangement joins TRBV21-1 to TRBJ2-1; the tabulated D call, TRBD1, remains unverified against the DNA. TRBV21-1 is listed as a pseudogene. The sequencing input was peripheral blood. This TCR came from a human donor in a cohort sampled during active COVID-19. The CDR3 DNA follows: TGTGCCAGCAGCAAAGAGGGGGCGGACAGAACCCTATACAATGAGCAGTTCTTC. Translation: CASSKEGADRTLYNEQFF.